The 14 T cell receptor beta chains listed next were all sequenced from one sample in a study of spatial heterogeneity in lung cancer (dated by TCRdb to between 2018 and 2021). Study-wide findings and limitations: The tumor nonsynonymous mutation count correlated with the number of expanded alpha and beta TCRs within the tumor.

These TCRs are of unknown antigen specificity. The library came from 5' RACE. TCRdb shows the sequencer as NextSeq 500. TCRdb cleaned the public reads at Q25 with fastp, built clones with MiXCR and kept in-frame beta chains. Rows are unified per CDR3 protein, each entry keeping the most common DNA and genes. This sample holds 7,500 to 10,000 distinct CDR3 sequences; roughly a tenth were observed only once. The ten largest clones add up to around 10% of the sample. Per the publication, the time point label means: sample taken at primary tumor resection. This specimen consisted of lung tumor tissue, obtained at surgery. The receptors shown here come from a male donor with early-stage non-small cell lung cancer.

The chain recombines TRBV20-1 with TRBJ1-5, with D unclear. The CDR3 is 13 residues long. V shed 3 bases and J shed 3 bases, with 9 bases lying between them. Looked up from germline, CDR1 is DFQATT and CDR2 is SNEGSKA (reference sequence). The CDR3 nucleotides read TGCAGTGCTAGGGTAACAAACAATCAGCCCCAGCATTTT. Its translation is CSARVTNNQPQHF.

The CDR3 loop is CSAEGISGANVLTF. The CDR3 DNA reads as TGCAGTGCCGAAGGGATCTCTGGGGCCAACGTCCTGACTTTC. The chain uses TRBV20-1 and TRBJ2-6; no clear D. V lost 6 bases, J lost 0 bases, and 9 bases lay in between. In germline, CDR1 is DFQATT, CDR2 SNEGSKA (reference sequence). CDR3 length equals 14 residues.

This clonotype came up once. It may be a read error: a sequence one base away is much more abundant. V gene TRBV29-1 combines with J gene TRBJ2-7, with 9 bases matching TRBD2. This CDR3 comprises 12 residues. J gave up 7 bases and V 6 bases, and 7 bases lay outside the gene matches. The germline CDR1 and CDR2 sequences are SQVTM and ANQGSEA. The CDR3, as DNA: TGCAGCGTCAATGGACTAGCGTGGGAGCAGTACTTC. Amino acid sequence: CSVNGLAWEQYF.

This clonotype is deemed medium-sized. The chain carries TRBV27 and TRBJ1-2, with D unclear. Trimming removed 3 bases from V and 6 bases from J, with 11 bases in between. The CDR3 is 13 residues long. From germline, CDR1 is MNHEY and CDR2 SMNVEV (reference sequence). CDR3 protein: CASSLTDRDGYTF. The CDR3 DNA reads as TGTGCCAGCAGTTTGACGGACCGTGATGGCTACACCTTC.

In its sample, this clonotype was seen a few times. The chain employs TRBV12-3 or TRBV12-4 and TRBJ1-4; 8 bases align to TRBD1. The CDR3 runs 13 residues. The ends lost 6 bases at V and 11 bases at J; junction bases unmatched: 8. The CDR3 DNA reads as TGTGCCAGCAGCCTGGACAGGGTGGCGAAACTGTTTTTT. Amino acid sequence: CASSLDRVAKLFF.

In DNA, the CDR3 is TGCGCCAGCAGCCTAGCGGGAGGGCCCCACGAGCAGTACTTC. Amino acid sequence: CASSLAGGPHEQYF. The chain links TRBV5-1 to TRBJ2-7; 12 bases agree with TRBD2. V lost 4 bases, J lost 5 bases, and 4 bases stayed unmatched. Germline loops: CDR1 SGHRS, CDR2 YFSETQ. CDR3 size: 14 residues. Variable domain in full (rest from reference TRBV5-1 and TRBJ2-7): KAGVTQTPRYLIKTRGQQVTLSCSPISGHRSVSWYQQTPGQGLQFLFEYFSETQRNKGNFPGRFSGRQFSNSRSEMNVSTLELGDSALYLCASSLAGGPHEQYFGPGTRLTVT.

This clonotype was seen repeatedly, ten times or more. The chain links TRBV9 to TRBJ1-6; possible D gene TRBD1, 6 bases. Trimming shortened V by 5 bases and J by 11 bases, and 11 bases separated the two germline ends. Germline V lookup: CDR1 SGDLS, CDR2 YYNGEE. The CDR3 length is 12 residues. CDR3 protein: CASSPGAAPLHF. In DNA, the CDR3 is TGTGCCAGCAGTCCAGGGGCGGCACCCCTCCACTTT.

This clonotype rates as medium-sized. This chain joins TRBV10-3 and TRBJ1-1; D gene uncertain. The CDR3 contains 14 residues. V was cut by 4 bases and J by 4 bases, with 13 bases left in between. Looked up from germline, CDR1 is ENHRY and CDR2 is SYGVKD. The CDR3 DNA sequence: TGTGCCATCAGTGGGCCAGGACTAATCACTGAAGCTTTCTTT. Translated, it gives CAISGPGLITEAFF.

This clonotype was seen a handful of times. V usage is TRBV12-3 or TRBV12-4 and J usage is TRBJ2-1; 11 positions agree with TRBD2. The CDR3 consists of 15 residues. V shed 2 bases, J shed 6 bases, and the junction held 3 bases outside the gene matches. CDR3 in DNA: TGTGCCAGCAGTTTAACCGGGACTAGCGGCAATGAGCAGTTCTTC. Translation gives CASSLTGTSGNEQFF.

The chain links TRBV27 to TRBJ2-1; D is unclear. The CDR3 is 15 amino acids. Per germline, CDR1 MNHEY and CDR2 SMNVEV (reference sequence). V lost 2 bases and J 0 bases, leaving 8 bases between the germline ends. CDR3: CASSLLVSSYNEQFF. CDR3 nucleotides: TGTGCCAGCAGTTTACTAGTGAGCTCCTACAATGAGCAGTTCTTC.

There are a few counts of this clonotype. The chain carries TRBV15 and TRBJ2-4; a possible D gene is TRBD2 (6 bases). CDR3 length equals 15 residues. V was clipped by 6 bases and J by 1 base, with 13 bases between them. Germline V gene lookup returns CDR1 LNHNV and CDR2 YYDKDF (reference sequence). CDR3 DNA: TGTGCCACCAGAGTGGGGGAGGTCGCCAAAAACATTCAGTACTTC. Protein sequence: CATRVGEVAKNIQYF.

In this sample, this clonotype is medium-sized. The chain recombines TRBV28 with TRBJ1-2; the D gene is possibly TRBD1 (6 bases). The CDR3 spans 15 residues. Germline V CDR1 and CDR2: MDHEN, SYDVKM. V dropped 2 bases and J dropped 6 bases, with 16 bases sitting between them. The CDR3 here is CASSLPRTVLHGYTF. CDR3 coding DNA: TGTGCCAGCAGTTTACCTAGGACAGTCCTTCATGGCTACACCTTC.

As regards this clonotype: This could be a read error, since a much larger clone is one nucleotide away. The J gene is TRBJ2-1, the V gene TRBV18; TRBD1 agrees at 8 bases. Per germline, CDR1 KGHSH and CDR2 LQKENI. The V segment lost 1 base and the J segment 5 bases; nucleotides outside the gene matches: 13. CDR3 length equals 18 residues. The CDR3 DNA reads TGTGCCAGCTCACCACGCGAAAAAGGGTCAGGGGGCCACAATGAGCAGTTCTTC. This codes for CASSPREKGSGGHNEQFF.

This clonotype was observed many times. The chain has TRBV4-3 and TRBJ2-4; 12 nucleotides match TRBD2. CDR1 is LGHNA, CDR2 YSLEER, per germline. V lost 0 bases and J lost 0; bases outside the gene matches: 9. The CDR3 extends over 20 amino acids. The CDR3 region has the DNA TGCGCCAGCAGCCAAGAAGTGCTAGCGGGGGGGAAGATAGCCAAAAACATTCAGTACTTC. Its protein product is CASSQEVLAGGKIAKNIQYF.